The 8 T cell receptor beta chains reported below all come from one sample, sequenced in a study of monozygotic twins with inflammatory bowel disease. From its re-call of the 5' RACE reads, TCRdb lists each CDR3 protein once, without DNA. The record lists a few hundred thousand distinct CDR3 sequences, of which the ten most abundant hold less than 6.5%. Sample: blood. The receptors were gathered from a human donor with ulcerative colitis or Crohn's disease, or a healthy co-twin of an affected twin (not recorded which).

The genes are TRBV20-1 and TRBJ2-7; as DNA is missing, the TRBD1 call by TCRdb cannot be tested. Per the germline V gene, CDR1 is DFQATT and CDR2 is SNEGSKA (reference sequence). This CDR3 has 13 residues. CDR3 amino acids: CSPGTAGAYEQYF.

The chain uses TRBV4-3 and TRBJ2-5; TCRdb's assignment of TRBD1 cannot be checked, as there is no DNA. CDR3 length: 18 amino acids. The germline CDR1 and CDR2 sequences are LGHNA and YSLEER. The chain's CDR3 is CASSQDGRVRSPQETQYF.

The chain couples TRBV5-1 to TRBJ2-3; the TCRdb call, TRBD2, lacks DNA for checking. CDR1 and CDR2 from the germline V gene are SGHRS and YFSETQ. There are 16 residues in the CDR3. CDR3 sequence: CACSLLAGGSADTQYF.

The chain couples TRBV6-1 to TRBJ1-2; checking the TCRdb D call of TRBD1 is not possible without DNA. The CDR3 is 15 amino acids. Germline CDR1 is MNHNS and CDR2 is SASEGT. This CDR3 reads CASSEALGQAYGYTF.

The chain recombines TRBV4-3 with TRBJ1-1. The germline V gene encodes CDR1 LGHNA and CDR2 YSLEER. The CDR3 consists of 13 residues. CDR3 sequence: CASSFREGSEAFF.

The chain employs TRBV21-1 and TRBJ1-6; TCRdb lists TRBD1, though no DNA is available to test this call. TRBV21-1 is given as a pseudogene. The CDR3 has 16 residues. This CDR3 reads CASSRTGSSYNSPLHF.

The chain combines TRBV4-3 with TRBJ1-2. The germline CDR1 and CDR2 sequences are LGHNA and YSLEER. This CDR3 spans 12 amino acids. This chain's CDR3 is CASSQDRYGYTF.

The V gene is TRBV20-1, the J gene TRBJ2-7; there is no DNA to check the TCRdb D call of TRBD2. CDR3 length: 14 residues. CDR1 is DFQATT and CDR2 is SNEGSKA in the germline V gene (reference sequence). The CDR3 sequence: CSARPTSGTYEQYF.